The entry below gives a single TCR beta chain sequence along with its context. Its antigen is currently unknown. The V gene lost 3 bases and the J gene lost 6 bases, with 12 bases spanning the gap. The V gene's germline CDR1 is SGHTA and CDR2 FQGNSA. The CDR3 runs to 13 residues. This record comes from a study of shared clonotypes between healthy human individuals. General study points: Estimated richness was generally greater in naive than memory subsets. The generation probabilities recorded for non-shared clonotypes fell below those of clonotypes shared by all four donors. Depth of sequencing was expected to influence donor clonotype sharing.

Here immunoSEQ multiplex PCR was the method, and the copy in TCRdb shows in-frame clones only, minus some. The sample holds a few million clones, 85% to 95% seen once. A CD45RA+ naive subset and a CD45RA-negative memory subset were split from CD4+ cells. The chain recombines TRBV7-2 with TRBJ2-7, with D possibly TRBD2 on 6 matching bases. The sequenced sample consisted of naive CD4+ T cells from PBMCs. Subset meaning: CD45RA+ positively selected. The clonotype originates from a man aged 18 to 30 in good health. Some clones in this sample may be carry-over from other donors' samples. Here the CDR3 DNA reads TGTGCCAGCAGCTTGTGGGGGGACTCCGAGCAGTACTTC. Translating gives CASSLWGDSEQYF.